The 19 T cell receptor beta chains below were found in one sample sequenced in a study of early T cells in non-severe SARS-CoV-2 infection. A single record per CDR3 protein comes from TCRdb applying MiXCR to the 5' RACE reads. The sample holds tens of thousands of distinct CDR3 sequences, 20% seen once. The sample consisted of whole blood, taken at baseline. The origin of the receptors is an adult who was a healthcare worker with PCR-confirmed SARS-CoV-2 infection or an uninfected control (not recorded which).

The chain carries TRBV30 and TRBJ2-3; 9 bases are a match to TRBD1. The V gene end was trimmed by 0 bases and the J gene end by 5 bases; junction bases not matched to a gene: 9. The V gene's germline CDR1 is GTSNPN and CDR2 SVGIG (reference sequence). The CDR3 runs 16 residues. The CDR3, as DNA: TGTGCCTGGAGTGTACTAGGACAGGGGATAGGAGATACGCAGTATTTT. Translating gives CAWSVLGQGIGDTQYF.

This clonotype has ten or more counts. The chain carries TRBV18 and TRBJ1-2, with unresolved D. The CDR3 runs 14 residues. The germline V and J ends were trimmed by 0 bases and 4 bases, with 9 bases remaining between them. The germline V gene encodes CDR1 KGHSH and CDR2 LQKENI. In DNA, the CDR3 is TGTGCCAGCTCACCACCGCCCACCAGCTATGGCTACACCTTC. Protein sequence: CASSPPPTSYGYTF.

The table lists this clonotype with a few counts. The J gene is TRBJ2-3, the V gene TRBV4-1; the match to TRBD2 covers 7 bases. Germline lookup yields CDR1 MGHRA and CDR2 YSYEKL. The trim removed 1 base at V and 5 bases at J, leaving 12 bases unmatched. CDR3 length: 17 residues. CDR3 in amino acids: CASSQVKRGGPGDTQYF. CDR3 sequence (DNA): TGCGCCAGCAGCCAAGTTAAGCGGGGCGGGCCGGGAGATACGCAGTATTTT.

This clonotype showed up just a few times. The chain joins TRBV29-1 to TRBJ1-2; D ambiguous. V lost 1 base and J 6 bases, leaving 9 bases between the germline ends. The CDR3 covers 12 residues. In germline, CDR1 is SQVTM, CDR2 ANQGSEA. CDR3 sequence: CSVEADSDGYTF. Written as DNA, the CDR3 is TGCAGCGTTGAAGCGGATAGTGATGGCTACACCTTC.

Remarks on this clonotype: Its ends do not fully match the called genes, so a read error is possible. V usage is TRBV27 and J usage is TRBJ2-7; D gene ambiguous. This CDR3 comprises 13 residues. Germline CDR1 is MNHEY and CDR2 is SMNVEV (reference sequence). This chain's CDR3 is CANSGRNYYEQYF. In DNA, the CDR3 is TGTGCCAACAGTGGTAGGAATTACTACGAGCAGTACTTC.

This clonotype was detected a few times. The V call is TRBV29-1, the J call TRBJ2-3; 11 nucleotides align to TRBD2. J lost 8 bases, V lost 1 base, and 5 bases had no gene match. CDR3 size: 14 residues. From germline, CDR1 is SQVTM and CDR2 ANQGSEA. In DNA form, the CDR3 reads TGCAGCGTTGAAGCCCCACTAGCGGGGGTTACGCAGTATTTT. Protein: CSVEAPLAGVTQYF.

The V and J genes are TRBV5-4 and TRBJ1-1; D is uncertain. The V gene's germline CDR1 is SGHNT and CDR2 YYREEE (reference sequence). The V gene lost 4 bases and the J gene lost 4 bases, with 20 bases spanning the gap. CDR3 length equals 16 residues. The CDR3 nucleotides are TGTGCCAGCAGCGGGGATCGGACTAAAGGCAGCACTGAAGCTTTCTTT. Translating it yields CASSGDRTKGSTEAFF.

This clonotype has just a few counts. The chain has TRBV2 and TRBJ2-5, with 13 bases aligning to TRBD2. CDR3 length: 16 amino acids. V lost 5 bases, J lost 5 bases, and 8 bases stayed unmatched. In germline, CDR1 is SNHLY, CDR2 FYNNEI. The CDR3 nucleotides are TGTGCCAGCAGTCTTCGACTAGCGGGGGGCGGCGAGACCCAGTACTTC. It yields the protein CASSLRLAGGGETQYF. The variable domain in full, completed from reference TRBV2 and TRBJ2-5, reads EPEVTQTPSHQVTQMGQEVILRCVPISNHLYFYWYRQILGQKVEFLVSFYNNEISEKSEIFDDQFSVERPDGSNFTLKIRSTKLEDSAMYFCASSLRLAGGGETQYFGPGTRLLVL.

This clonotype showed up just a few times. V is TRBV2 and J is TRBJ1-2; D ambiguous. Between the trimmed V and J ends, which lost 7 bases and 3 bases, there was a span of 15 bases. Germline-derived CDR1 and CDR2 are SNHLY and FYNNEI. This CDR3 comprises 14 residues. CDR3 sequence reads: CASIREEYDYGYTF. In DNA, the CDR3 is TGTGCCAGCATCCGGGAGGAGTACGACTATGGCTACACCTTC.

This clonotype came up a few times. The genes are TRBV6-6 and TRBJ1-5, with D possibly TRBD1 on 5 matching bases. From germline, CDR1 is MNHNY and CDR2 SVGAGI (reference sequence). The V end lost 7 bases, the J end lost 4 bases, and 14 bases lay between the germline ends. CDR3 length: 14 residues. CDR3 DNA: TGTGCCAGCACGCGGGGGGAACCTAATCAGCCCCAGCATTTT. It translates to CASTRGEPNQPQHF.

V gene TRBV5-1 combines with J gene TRBJ2-7, with D hard to call. Looked up from germline, CDR1 is SGHRS and CDR2 is YFSETQ. V shed 0 bases and J shed 0 bases, with 10 bases lying between them. This CDR3 has 15 residues. CDR3 in amino acids: CASSLGAASSYEQYF. The CDR3 DNA is TGCGCCAGCAGCTTGGGGGCGGCCAGCTCCTACGAGCAGTACTTC.

There are a few counts of this clonotype. V usage is TRBV10-2 and J usage is TRBJ1-5; a possible D gene is TRBD1 (5 bases). The V gene lost 10 bases and the J gene lost 2 bases, with 9 bases spanning the gap. The germline V gene has CDR1 WSHSY and CDR2 SAAADI. The CDR3 runs 12 residues. The CDR3 spells CATGGGNQPQHF. CDR3 bases: TGCGCCACTGGGGGGGGCAATCAGCCCCAGCATTTT.

This clonotype was seen a handful of times. The rearrangement joins TRBV27 to TRBJ1-5; D is unresolved. The ends were cut back, 8 bases at V and 2 bases at J, with 13 bases in the middle. This CDR3 contains 14 residues. CDR1 is MNHEY and CDR2 is SMNVEV in the germline V gene (reference sequence). Here the CDR3 reads CASGAGLGNQPQHF. CDR3 nucleotide sequence: TGTGCCAGCGGCGCAGGCCTTGGCAATCAGCCCCAGCATTTT.

This clonotype was picked up a small number of times. This chain uses TRBV3-1 with TRBJ1-6; D uncertain. The ends were cut back, 0 bases at V and 7 bases at J, with 7 bases in the middle. The V gene's germline CDR1 is LGHDT and CDR2 YNNKEL (reference sequence). CDR3 length: 14 residues. Here the CDR3 DNA reads TGTGCCAGCAGCCAAGACGGGAGGAATTCACCCCTCCACTTT. As protein: CASSQDGRNSPLHF.

This clonotype was found many times. V usage is TRBV12-3 or TRBV12-4 and J usage is TRBJ1-1; D not resolved. The CDR3 length is 14 residues. V was cut by 6 bases and J by 10 bases, with 21 bases left in between. The CDR3 bases are TGTGCCAGCAGGCTATCCGGGCACCCGGCTGGAGCTTTCTTT. It is translated as CASRLSGHPAGAFF.

Concerning this clonotype: The junction does not match germline at one end; this may be a read error. The rearrangement links TRBV15 to TRBJ2-1, with D unresolved. The germline gives CDR1 LNHNV, CDR2 YYDKDF (reference sequence). The CDR3 runs 18 residues. The CDR3 nucleotides are TGTGCCACCAGCCGAGAGAAATGGTCATTCGGCAGGAACAATGAGCAGTTCTTC. This gives the protein CATSREKWSFGRNNEQFF.

This chain's CDR3 is CASSDYGNNYGYTF. CDR3 nucleotides: TGTGCCAGCAGTGATTACGGAAACAACTATGGCTACACCTTC. J is TRBJ1-2 and V is TRBV2, with D uncertain. Germline V CDR1 and CDR2: SNHLY, FYNNEI. Trimming took 3 bases from V and 2 from J, leaving 10 bases between them. The CDR3 spans 14 residues.

This clonotype has at least ten counts. This chain connects TRBV12-3 or TRBV12-4 to TRBJ1-2; D not certain. The CDR3 is 15 amino acids. Trimming removed 4 bases from V and 4 bases from J, with 16 bases in between. In nucleotides, the CDR3 is TGTGCCAGCAGTTCCCGTGGGAGAACCCGCTATGGCTACACCTTC. Protein sequence: CASSSRGRTRYGYTF.

V usage is TRBV2 and J usage is TRBJ2-3; D ambiguous. V lost 7 bases, J lost 5 bases, and 13 bases lay in between. This CDR3 has 13 residues. In germline, CDR1 is SNHLY, CDR2 FYNNEI. The CDR3 reads CASNARQVDTQYF. DNA for the CDR3: TGTGCCAGCAACGCTAGGCAGGTAGATACGCAGTATTTT.